This TCR beta chain was sequenced during a study of T-cell reconstitution after alpha-beta-depleted transplantation in children. General study findings and limits: At the one-year point after transplant, T-cell counts and TCRbeta diversity were found to come mostly from T cells that had been newly produced. In some patients, recipient T cells and intrathymic progenitors surviving conditioning explained high day-60 diversity. Reports say that about two months after transplant, the alpha-beta T cells came out of several hundred graft clones that had expanded.

A few counts support this clonotype. Antigen: not known. Construction of the TCRbeta library involved unique molecular identifiers. TCRdb recomputed calls from the PCR reads with MiXCR, one row per CDR3 protein. The repertoire consists of 300,000 to 400,000 distinct CDR3 sequences, with roughly 15% occurring once and the leading ten covering around 38%. Trimming left V 4 bases short and J 1 base short, with 10 bases between. Germline values: CDR1 DFQATT, CDR2 SNEGSKA (reference sequence). This CDR3 is built from 13 residues. The chain recombines TRBV20-1 with TRBJ1-1; D gene uncertain. The origin of this receptor is a male patient between 2 and 10 years old who had a stem cell transplant for acute lymphoblastic leukemia, so the T cells may come from the graft donor. Source: PBMCs, mostly from graft donor cells, taken 360 days after TCRalphabeta/CD19-depleted stem cell transplant. CDR3 sequence: CSAKRRPNTEAFF. The CDR3 bases are TGCAGTGCTAAACGCAGACCGAACACTGAAGCTTTCTTT.